Shown below are 28 T cell receptor beta chains from a single sample sequenced in a study of T cell repertoires in cytomegalovirus infection. TCRdb re-analysed the reads in MiXCR, keeping a single row per CDR3 protein. The data hold around 290,000 distinct CDR3 sequences, with about a quarter observed a single time. The sequencing sample was made of PBMCs. These receptors were taken from a human donor in good health (CMV status not recorded). Some clones in this sample may be carry-over from other donors' samples.

V is TRBV19 and J is TRBJ2-6; 9 bases are shared with TRBD1. Looked up from germline, CDR1 is LNHDA and CDR2 is SQIVND (reference sequence). The CDR3 loop spans 16 amino acids. V shed 4 bases, J shed 4 bases, and the junction held 5 bases outside the gene matches. The CDR3: CASSTQGALGANVLTF. The CDR3 coding sequence is TGTGCCAGTAGTACACAGGGGGCGCTGGGGGCCAACGTCCTGACTTTC.

This clonotype was seen a handful of times. The chain links TRBV28 to TRBJ1-6; no reliable D call. The V and J ends lost 1 base and 6 bases respectively, with 22 bases between them. Germline loops: CDR1 MDHEN, CDR2 SYDVKM. The CDR3 is 19 residues long. CDR3 DNA: TGTGCCAGCAGTTTATTCGTCGGAAATATAGGGAGTCTTAATTCACCCCTCCACTTT. Its protein product is CASSLFVGNIGSLNSPLHF.

This clonotype was seen ten or more times. The rearrangement uses TRBV10-2 and TRBJ2-5, with 11 bases matching TRBD2. This CDR3 contains 16 residues. V dropped 6 bases and J dropped 4; count of bases not matched to a gene: 10. Looked up from germline, CDR1 is WSHSY and CDR2 is SAAADI. The chain's CDR3 is CASRGPSGGPGETQYF. CDR3 DNA sequence: TGCGCCAGCAGAGGGCCTAGCGGGGGGCCGGGAGAGACCCAGTACTTC.

This chain links TRBV5-6 with TRBJ1-3; D possibly corresponds to TRBD1 (5 bases). The V and J ends lost 4 bases and 2 bases respectively, with 16 bases between them. This CDR3 is 16 amino acids long. Germline CDR1 reads SGHDT; CDR2 reads YYEEEE. The CDR3 nucleotides are TGTGCCAGCAGCCCCCCGCTGGGGGGAGCTGGAAACACCATATATTTT. Its translation is CASSPPLGGAGNTIYF.

J is TRBJ2-5 and V is TRBV2; perhaps TRBD1 as D (5 bases). The V and J ends lost 4 bases and 4 bases respectively, with 19 bases between them. This CDR3 contains 16 residues. CDR1 is SNHLY and CDR2 is FYNNEI in the germline V gene. Here the CDR3 reads CASSAMGQGIRETQYF. The CDR3 DNA reads TGTGCCAGCAGTGCGATGGGGCAGGGAATACGAGAGACCCAGTACTTC.

This chain links TRBV6-5 with TRBJ2-5, with D unresolved. Per germline, CDR1 MNHEY and CDR2 SVGAGI. The V and J ends lost 0 bases and 1 base respectively, with 6 bases between them. There are 14 residues in the CDR3. The CDR3, as DNA: TGTGCCAGCAGTTACTCGGGCCCCCAAGAGACCCAGTACTTC. Encoded protein: CASSYSGPQETQYF.

Concerning this clonotype: This may come from a read error, since a much larger clone is one base off. This chain connects TRBV7-2 to TRBJ2-3; 8 bases map to TRBD1. The germline V gene has CDR1 SGHTA and CDR2 FQGNSA. The CDR3 spans 11 residues. CDR3 region: CASSLRDRSHF. The CDR3 region has the DNA TGTGCCAGCAGCTTAAGGGACAGGTCGCATTTT.

The rearrangement uses TRBV7-4 and TRBJ1-1; no definite D call. Per the germline V gene, CDR1 is SGHVT and CDR2 is SQSDAQ. Trimming pared 4 bases from V and 1 base from J, leaving 13 bases between. CDR3 length: 15 amino acids. The CDR3 coding sequence is TGTGCCAGCAGCTACTATTCTACAGCGAACACTGAAGCTTTCTTT. It encodes CASSYYSTANTEAFF.

The J gene is TRBJ1-1, the V gene TRBV2; D remains ambiguous. The CDR3 loop spans 13 amino acids. V lost 5 bases to trimming and J lost 4 bases, with 11 bases between them. Germline V CDR1 and CDR2: SNHLY, FYNNEI. The CDR3 loop is CASSKTWGTEAFF. The DNA for the CDR3 is TGTGCCAGCAGTAAAACCTGGGGCACTGAAGCTTTCTTT. Drawing the rest from reference TRBV2 and TRBJ1-1, the complete variable domain is EPEVTQTPSHQVTQMGQEVILRCVPISNHLYFYWYRQILGQKVEFLVSFYNNEISEKSEIFDDQFSVERPDGSNFTLKIRSTKLEDSAMYFCASSKTWGTEAFFGQGTRLTVV.

This clonotype came up a few times. This rearrangement joins TRBV6-2 or TRBV6-3 to TRBJ2-2; D assignment may be TRBD1 or TRBD2 (5 bases each). With 6 bases removed from V and 3 bases from J, the gap between germline ends came to 17 bases. This CDR3 spans 16 amino acids. CDR1 is MNHEY and CDR2 is SVGEGT in the germline V gene. CDR3 bases: TGTGCCAGCAGAAGACTTGGGCAGGGAGACACCGGGGAGCTGTTTTTT. It yields the protein CASRRLGQGDTGELFF.

This clonotype came up a few times. The V call is TRBV12-3 or TRBV12-4, the J call TRBJ2-5; D gene uncertain. The CDR3 covers 14 residues. V shed 11 bases and J shed 5 bases, with 21 bases lying between them. CDR3 sequence (DNA): TGTGCCTCCACTGGGCTATTCGCCGGGGAGACCCAGTACTTC. Translating gives CASTGLFAGETQYF.

This clonotype was counted ten times or more. The rearrangement links TRBV6-6 to TRBJ2-3, with D tentatively TRBD2 (6 bases). Trimming took off 4 bases at V and 0 bases at J, with 17 bases between the two ends. Looked up from germline, CDR1 is MNHNY and CDR2 is SVGAGI (reference sequence). The CDR3 contains 17 residues. CDR3 in DNA: TGTGCCAGCAGTTTCGCCATTGGGGGGACTAGCACAGATACGCAGTATTTT. Its protein product is CASSFAIGGTSTDTQYF.

The table lists this clonotype with a few counts. This CDR3 is CASSETGIRHEQFF. The CDR3 DNA is TGTGCCAGCAGCGAGACAGGGATTAGACATGAGCAGTTCTTC. This chain connects TRBV25-1 to TRBJ2-1; 7 nucleotides agree with TRBD1. The V segment lost 6 bases and the J segment 8 bases; nucleotides outside the gene matches: 10. This CDR3 region has 14 residues. Germline values: CDR1 MGHDK, CDR2 SYGVNS.

This clonotype has only a few counts. This sequence joins TRBV28 and TRBJ2-2, with TRBD2 matching 7 bases. The germline V gene has CDR1 MDHEN and CDR2 SYDVKM. J lost 2 bases, V lost 5 bases, and 5 bases had no gene match. The CDR3 spans 15 residues. The chain's CDR3 is CASSPPAGNTGELFF. CDR3 DNA sequence: TGTGCCAGCAGTCCTCCAGCGGGAAACACCGGGGAGCTGTTTTTT.

This chain joins TRBV9 and TRBJ2-1, with TRBD2 matching over 9 bases. With V trimmed by 3 bases and J by 1 base, 11 bases remained unmatched. The CDR3 runs to 18 residues. The V gene's germline CDR1 is SGDLS and CDR2 YYNGEE. CDR3 DNA: TGTGCCAGCAGCGGAAGACGAGGGACTAGCTTATCCTACAATGAGCAGTTCTTC. Its translation: CASSGRRGTSLSYNEQFF.

This clonotype has only a few counts. V and J are TRBV29-1 and TRBJ2-5, with D possibly matching TRBD1 (7 bases). With 6 bases removed from V and 1 base from J, the gap between germline ends came to 12 bases. The CDR3 loop spans 13 amino acids. CDR1 and CDR2 from the germline V gene are SQVTM and ANQGSEA. This CDR3 reads CSVAGQPQETQYF. The CDR3, as DNA: TGCAGCGTCGCGGGACAGCCCCAAGAGACCCAGTACTTC.

The chain uses TRBV7-7 and TRBJ2-3; 10 nucleotides match TRBD2. CDR3 length equals 14 residues. Germline V gives CDR1 SSHAT, CDR2 FNYEAQ (reference sequence). J was trimmed by 3 bases and V by 5 bases; bases with no gene match: 2. The DNA for the CDR3 is TGTGCCAGCAGCAGTAGCGGGAGGACAGATACGCAGTATTTT. Translation: CASSSSGRTDTQYF.

This clonotype was seen many times. The V gene is TRBV7-2, the J gene TRBJ2-7, with TRBD1 identical over 12 bases. CDR1 SGHTA and CDR2 FQGNSA come from the germline V gene. V lost 2 bases and J lost 6; bases outside the gene matches: 8. The CDR3 is 16 amino acids. The DNA of the CDR3 is TGTGCCAGCAGCTTAAATAGGGGACAGGGGGCGCTCGAGCAGTACTTC. This sequence encodes CASSLNRGQGALEQYF.

This clonotype was counted a few times. The chain has TRBV29-1 and TRBJ2-3; D possibly matches TRBD1 or TRBD2 (6 bases each). The CDR3 totals 13 residues. V gave up 4 bases and J gave up 2 bases, with 10 bases separating them. Germline assignment: CDR1 SQVTM and CDR2 ANQGSEA. The DNA for the CDR3 is TGCAGCGTTGTAGGGGGGACCACAGATACGCAGTATTTT. Translating gives CSVVGGTTDTQYF.

This clonotype was detected a few times. The V and J genes are TRBV12-3 or TRBV12-4 and TRBJ2-7; TRBD1 matches at 10 bases. The J segment lost 6 bases and the V segment lost 6 bases, leaving 8 bases of the junction unmatched. The length of the CDR3 is 14 residues. CDR3 DNA sequence: TGTGCCAGCAGATCCGGGACAGGGGTCGGCGAGCAGTACTTC. It is translated as CASRSGTGVGEQYF.

The genes are TRBV18 and TRBJ1-4; 10 nucleotides match TRBD1. Germline V CDR1 and CDR2: KGHSH, LQKENI. The CDR3 is made up of 15 amino acids. The V and J ends lost 4 bases and 7 bases, in that order; junction bases with no gene match: 6. CDR3 coding DNA: TGTGCCAGCTCACTCGACAGGGGGCTTGTTGAAAAACTGTTTTTT. This encodes CASSLDRGLVEKLFF. The full variable domain, with the rest looked up from reference TRBV18 and TRBJ1-4, is NAGVMQNPRHLVRRRGQEARLRCSPMKGHSHVYWYRQLPEEGLKFMVYLQKENIIDESGMPKERFSAEFPKEGPSILRIQQVVRGDSAAYFCASSLDRGLVEKLFFGSGTQLSVL.

In its sample, this clonotype was seen a few times. The chain uses TRBV12-3 or TRBV12-4 and TRBJ1-5; D remains unclear. CDR3 size: 14 residues. The V end lost 7 bases, the J end lost 3 bases, and 13 bases lay between the germline ends. The DNA of the CDR3 is TGTGCCAGCACCATGGACTTCTCCAATCAGCCCCAGCATTTT. Protein sequence: CASTMDFSNQPQHF.

The chain has TRBV27 and TRBJ1-2; D is unresolved. The CDR3 has 13 residues. Trimming removed 6 bases at V and 3 bases at J, with 11 bases between. The germline CDR1 and CDR2 sequences are MNHEY and SMNVEV (reference sequence). CDR3 residues: CASRETAYYGYTF. The CDR3 DNA reads TGTGCCAGCAGAGAGACGGCCTACTATGGCTACACCTTC.

V gene TRBV2 combines with J gene TRBJ1-5; D perhaps matches TRBD1 (5 bases). The germline V and J ends were trimmed by 2 bases and 6 bases, with 14 bases remaining between them. This CDR3 comprises 15 residues. Germline V lookup: CDR1 SNHLY, CDR2 FYNNEI. DNA for the CDR3: TGTGCCAGCAGTGAACTTGGGGGGTTTTCTCAGCCCCAGCATTTT. Protein product: CASSELGGFSQPQHF.

This clonotype was seen more than once but under ten times. The junction shows a germline mismatch at one end, possibly a read error. The rearrangement links TRBV20-1 to TRBJ2-3; 10 nucleotides align to TRBD2. This CDR3 region has 15 residues. The germline CDR1 and CDR2 sequences are DFQATT and SNEGSKA (reference sequence). CDR3 residues: CSARESGRATDTQYF. CDR3 DNA: TGCAGTGCCAGAGAAAGCGGGAGGGCCACAGATACGCAGTATTTT.

V is TRBV6-2 or TRBV6-3 and J is TRBJ1-2; TRBD1 is a possible D gene (5 bases). Germline CDR1 is MNHEY and CDR2 is SVGEGT. The CDR3 consists of 14 residues. V was pared by 5 bases and J by 4 bases, with 14 bases between. CDR3 amino acids: CASSPPSRGYGYTF. The CDR3 nucleotides read TGTGCCAGCAGTCCCCCTTCAAGGGGCTATGGCTACACCTTC.

Worth noting for this clonotype: Since no conserved phenylalanine or tryptophan closes the CDR3, a read error is the likely cause. The limits of the CDR3 on the DNA are not certain, so only TCRdb's listed CDR3 is given. The chain uses TRBV29-1 and TRBJ2-5; TRBD2 is the table's D call and was not checked against the DNA. Germline CDR1 SQVTM, CDR2 ANQGSEA. Counting both end residues, the CDR3 totals 10 amino acids. The CDR3 sequence is CSAGPDYPSI.

This clonotype was recorded a few times. This chain links TRBV7-2 with TRBJ2-5; no firm D call. Germline CDR1 and CDR2: SGHTA and FQGNSA. With 1 base removed from V and 2 bases from J, the gap between germline ends came to 5 bases. The CDR3 extends over 13 amino acids. This chain's CDR3 is CASSLEHQETQYF. In DNA form, the CDR3 reads TGTGCCAGCAGCTTAGAACATCAAGAGACCCAGTACTTC. Using reference TRBV7-2 and TRBJ2-5 for the parts outside the CDR3, the full variable domain is GAGVSQSPSNKVTEKGKDVELRCDPISGHTALYWYRQSLGQGLEFLIYFQGNSAPDKSGLPSDRFSAERTGGSVSTLTIQRTQQEDSAVYLCASSLEHQETQYFGPGTRLLVL.